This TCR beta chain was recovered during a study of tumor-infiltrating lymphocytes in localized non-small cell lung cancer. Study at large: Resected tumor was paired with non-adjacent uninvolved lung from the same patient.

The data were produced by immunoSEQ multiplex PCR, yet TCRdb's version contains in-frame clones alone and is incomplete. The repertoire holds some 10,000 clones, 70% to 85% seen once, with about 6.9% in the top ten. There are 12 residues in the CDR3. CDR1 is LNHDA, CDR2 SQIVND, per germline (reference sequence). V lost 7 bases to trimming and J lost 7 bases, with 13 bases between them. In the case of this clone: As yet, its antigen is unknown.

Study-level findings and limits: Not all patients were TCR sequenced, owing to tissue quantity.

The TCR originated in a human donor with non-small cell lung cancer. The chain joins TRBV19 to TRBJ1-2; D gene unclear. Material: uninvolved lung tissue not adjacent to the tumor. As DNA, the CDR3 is TGTGCCAGTATTTGGGGATTCGGTGGCTACACCTTC. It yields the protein CASIWGFGGYTF.